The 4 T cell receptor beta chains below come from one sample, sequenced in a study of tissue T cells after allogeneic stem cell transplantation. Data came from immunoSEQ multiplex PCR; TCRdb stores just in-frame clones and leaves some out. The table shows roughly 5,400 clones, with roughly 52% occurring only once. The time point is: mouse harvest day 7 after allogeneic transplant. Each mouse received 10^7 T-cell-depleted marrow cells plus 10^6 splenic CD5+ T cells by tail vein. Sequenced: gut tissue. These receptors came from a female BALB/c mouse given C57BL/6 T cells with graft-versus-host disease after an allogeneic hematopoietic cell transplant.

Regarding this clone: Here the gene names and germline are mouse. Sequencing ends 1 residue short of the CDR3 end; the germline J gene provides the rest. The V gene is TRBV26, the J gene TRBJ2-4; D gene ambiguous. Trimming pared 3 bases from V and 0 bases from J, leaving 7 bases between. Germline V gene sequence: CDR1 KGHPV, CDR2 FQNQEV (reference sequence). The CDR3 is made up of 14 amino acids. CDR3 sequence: CASSLPFSQNTLYF. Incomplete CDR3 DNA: TGTGCCAGCAGTCTTCCGTTTAGTCAAAACACCTTGTAC.

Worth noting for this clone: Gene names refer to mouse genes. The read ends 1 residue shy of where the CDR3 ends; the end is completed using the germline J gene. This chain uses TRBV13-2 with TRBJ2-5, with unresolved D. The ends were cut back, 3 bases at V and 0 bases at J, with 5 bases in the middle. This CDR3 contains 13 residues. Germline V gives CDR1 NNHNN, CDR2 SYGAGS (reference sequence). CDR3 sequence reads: CASGGQNQDTQYF. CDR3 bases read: TGTGCCAGCGGTGGACAAAACCAAGACACCCAGTAC.

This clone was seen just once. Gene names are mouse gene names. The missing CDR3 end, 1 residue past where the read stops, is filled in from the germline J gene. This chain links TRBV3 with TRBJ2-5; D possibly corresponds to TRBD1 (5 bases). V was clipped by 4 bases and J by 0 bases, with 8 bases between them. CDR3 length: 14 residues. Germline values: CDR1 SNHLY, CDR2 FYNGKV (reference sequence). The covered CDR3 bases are TGTGCCAGCAGCTCCCGACAGAACCAAGACACCCAGTAC. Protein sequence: CASSSRQNQDTQY. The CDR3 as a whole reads CASSSRQNQDTQYF.

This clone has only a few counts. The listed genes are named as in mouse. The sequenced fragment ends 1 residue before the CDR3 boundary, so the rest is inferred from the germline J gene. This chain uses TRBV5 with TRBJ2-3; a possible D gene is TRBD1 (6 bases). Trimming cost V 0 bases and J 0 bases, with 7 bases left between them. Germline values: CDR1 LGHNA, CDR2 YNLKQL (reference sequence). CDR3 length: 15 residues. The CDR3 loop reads CASSQETGSAETLYF. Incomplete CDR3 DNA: TGTGCCAGCAGCCAAGAAACAGGGAGTGCAGAAACGCTGTAT.